Listed below are T cell receptor beta chains from one sample, sequenced in a study of blood T cell repertoires in COVID-19. Repertoires were generated with immunoSEQ multiplex PCR, while TCRdb's copy carries only in-frame clones and drops some. The sample records 150,000 to 200,000 clones, around 83% being singletons. The specimen was PBMCs or T cells enriched from blood (not recorded which). The receptor set was obtained from a woman aged 40 to 50 in a cohort exposed to, infected with or recovered from COVID-19 (not recorded which). CDR3s include the opening cysteine and the closing phenylalanine or tryptophan. The D gene is left open where the match is weak. Clone size is shown for a subset of rows, as once, few, many or a class of expanded clone.

j_call cdr3_length v_call d_call clone_size cdr3_aa cdr3_nt
TRBJ2-5 15 TRBV5-1 . . CASSLTRGIQETQYF TGCGCCAGCAGCTTGACGCGGGGAATCCAAGAGACCCAGTACTTC
TRBJ2-1 14 TRBV5-1 TRBD1 once CASSVGQGYNEQFF TGCGCCAGCAGCGTGGGACAGGGCTACAATGAGCAGTTCTTC
TRBJ1-3 15 TRBV5-4 TRBD1 . CASSLGTGAGNTIYF TGTGCCAGCAGCTTAGGTACAGGGGCTGGAAACACCATATATTTT
TRBJ1-3 16 TRBV7-9 . . CASSLARTAEGNTIYF TGTGCCAGCAGCTTAGCCCGGACAGCAGAAGGAAACACCATATATTTT
TRBJ2-1 16 TRBV14 TRBD2 . CASSHPGLAVSGEQFF TGTGCCAGCAGCCACCCGGGACTAGCGGTCTCGGGGGAGCAGTTCTTC
TRBJ1-2 17 TRBV11-2 . . CASSSVREAGRGYGYTF TGTGCCAGCAGCTCCGTCCGGGAGGCAGGGAGAGGCTATGGCTACACCTTC
TRBJ1-1 15 TRBV27 . . CASSVNRAMNTEAFF TGTGCCAGCAGTGTCAACAGGGCCATGAACACTGAAGCTTTCTTT
TRBJ2-2 13 TRBV3-1/TRBV3-2 . once CASSQQGTGELFF TGTGCCAGCAGCCAACAGGGTACCGGGGAGCTGTTTTTT
TRBJ2-2 16 TRBV5-1 TRBD1 . CASSIRQGRNTGELFF TGCGCCAGCAGCATACGACAGGGAAGGAACACCGGGGAGCTGTTTTTT
TRBJ1-1 13 TRBV2 TRBD1 . CASSPTGGTEAFF TGTGCCAGCAGTCCGACAGGGGGGACTGAAGCTTTCTTT
TRBJ1-4 16 TRBV5-1 TRBD1 once CASSLGTGATNEKLFF TGCGCCAGCAGCTTGGGGACAGGGGCAACTAATGAAAAACTGTTTTTT
TRBJ2-3 14 TRBV10-1 . . CASRWGSFTDTQYF TGCGCCAGCAGGTGGGGCTCTTTCACAGATACGCAGTATTTT
TRBJ1-1 15 TRBV7-6 . few CASSPRSSGDTEAFF TGTGCCAGCAGCCCGCGCAGTTCTGGGGACACCGAAGCTTTCTTT
TRBJ2-2 14 TRBV2 . . CASRSERNTGELFF TGTGCCAGCAGATCCGAGCGGAACACCGGGGAGCTGTTTTTT
TRBJ2-7 20 TRBV21-1 . . CASARPYSGRPLIPKRKQYF TGTGCCAGCGCCCGCCCGTATAGCGGGAGGCCTTTGATTCCCAAACGCAAGCAGTACTTC
TRBJ2-7 13 TRBV4-3 . . CASSHDSTSEQYF TGCGCCAGCAGCCACGACTCGACGAGTGAGCAGTACTTC
TRBJ1-3 15 TRBV9 TRBD1 . CASSTRQGSGNTIYF TGTGCCAGCAGCACTAGACAGGGCTCTGGAAACACCATATATTTT
TRBJ1-1 15 TRBV5-5 TRBD1 . CASSLRQGENTEAFF TGTGCCAGCAGCTTGCGGCAGGGGGAGAACACTGAAGCTTTCTTT
TRBJ2-3 15 TRBV4-3 . . CASSHGALTADTQYF TGCGCCAGCAGCCATGGGGCTCTCACGGCAGATACGCAGTATTTT
TRBJ2-2 13 TRBV28 . once CSTAGTNTGELFF TGTTCAACTGCGGGGACGAACACCGGGGAGCTGTTTTTT
TRBJ1-2 15 TRBV7-9 . few CASSPTPQGPYGYTF TGTGCCAGCAGCCCAACCCCCCAGGGGCCCTATGGCTACACCTTC
TRBJ2-7 16 TRBV4-1 TRBD1 . CASSQDPGTGGYEQYF TGCGCCAGCAGCCAAGATCCCGGGACAGGGGGGTACGAGCAGTACTTC
TRBJ1-2 16 TRBV18 . . CASSPSTVASTGGYTF TGTGCCAGCTCACCAAGTACAGTCGCCTCCACGGGGGGCTACACCTTC
TRBJ2-3 16 TRBV30 TRBD2 . CAWSANRLAGTDTQYF TGTGCCTGGAGTGCAAACCGTCTAGCGGGAACAGATACGCAGTATTTT
TRBJ2-1 14 TRBV6-2/TRBV6-3 . . CASSFLSSYNEQFF TGTGCCAGCAGTTTCCTAAGCTCCTACAATGAGCAGTTCTTC
TRBJ2-7 14 TRBV7-2 . . CASSRWDSRGEQYF TGTGCCAGCAGTCGTTGGGACTCCCGGGGCGAGCAGTACTTC
TRBJ2-3 16 TRBV11-3 . . CASSLVVASRTDTQYF TGTGCCAGCAGCTTAGTGGTAGCGTCCCGCACAGATACGCAGTATTTT
TRBJ2-2 11 TRBV14 . once CASASRGELFF TGTGCCAGTGCTTCCAGGGGGGAGCTGTTTTTT
TRBJ2-7 17 TRBV24-1 TRBD2 . CATSGISSGGRSYEQYF TGTGCCACCAGTGGGATTTCAAGCGGGGGGAGGTCCTACGAGCAGTACTTC
TRBJ1-1 15 TRBV6-2/TRBV6-3 . . CASSYSPYGNTEAFF TGTGCCAGCAGTTACTCCCCCTACGGGAACACTGAAGCTTTCTTT
TRBJ1-1 17 TRBV5-6 . . CASSLVGIRGALTEAFF TGTGCCAGCAGCTTGGTCGGTATTCGGGGGGCCTTAACTGAAGCTTTCTTT
TRBJ1-2 14 TRBV24-1 . once CATSDWNRVRGYTF TGTGCCACCAGTGATTGGAACAGGGTACGTGGCTACACCTTC
TRBJ1-1 15 TRBV10-3 TRBD1 few CAISRTGGEAAEAFF TGTGCCATCAGTAGAACAGGGGGAGAGGCCGCTGAAGCTTTCTTT
TRBJ1-1 14 TRBV24-1 . once CATSVGRGNTEAFF TGTGCCACCAGTGTCGGCAGGGGGAACACTGAAGCTTTCTTT
TRBJ2-7 15 TRBV6-5 TRBD2 . CASSQDLAGGREQYF TGTGCCAGCAGTCAGGACTTGGCGGGGGGCCGGGAGCAGTACTTC
TRBJ2-5 15 TRBV30 . . CAWSEGWEYQETQYF TGTGCCTGGAGCGAGGGTTGGGAGTACCAAGAGACCCAGTACTTC
TRBJ2-3 16 TRBV5-1 TRBD2 few CASSKGLAGTTDTQYF TGCGCCAGCAGCAAGGGACTAGCGGGGACCACAGATACGCAGTATTTT
TRBJ2-2 15 TRBV10-3 TRBD1 . CAISEWTGYTGELFF TGTGCCATCAGTGAATGGACAGGGTACACCGGGGAGCTGTTTTTT
TRBJ1-1 14 TRBV5-8 TRBD1 . CASSRQGESTEAFF TGTGCCAGCAGCCGACAGGGGGAGAGCACTGAAGCTTTCTTT
TRBJ1-1 13 TRBV18 . few CASSPSVNTEAFF TGTGCCAGCTCACCATCGGTGAACACTGAAGCTTTCTTT
TRBJ1-2 13 TRBV24-1 TRBD1 . CATSERGLYGYTF TGTGCCACCAGTGAAAGGGGGCTCTATGGCTACACCTTC
TRBJ1-3 14 TRBV27 TRBD1 . CASSPWDRRNTIYF TGTGCCAGCAGTCCCTGGGACAGGCGGAACACCATATATTTT
TRBJ2-2 17 TRBV7-8 . . CASSSLSGAANTGELFF TGTGCCAGCAGCTCCCTAAGCGGAGCGGCCAACACCGGGGAGCTGTTTTTT
TRBJ1-6 13 TRBV19 . . CASSYGEESPLHF TGTGCCAGTAGTTACGGTGAGGAGTCACCCCTCCACTTT
TRBJ1-5 15 TRBV5-5 . . CASSLAIPVHQPQHF TGTGCCAGCAGCTTGGCGATCCCGGTTCATCAGCCCCAGCATTTT
TRBJ2-7 16 TRBV27 TRBD2 once CASSLSSAGGPHEQYF TGTGCCAGCAGTTTATCCTCAGCGGGGGGGCCCCACGAGCAGTACTTC